This T cell receptor beta chain was captured in a study of cytotoxic CD8 clonotypes in ibrutinib-treated CLL. Study background: Enrolment comprised 11 relapsed/refractory and over 14 treatment-naive patients; fewer than 18 were IGHV unmutated.

Concerning this clone: Antigen specificity is unknown.

Profiled with immunoSEQ multiplex PCR; TCRdb holds only in-frame clones, not every one. The profile shows 65,000 to 90,000 clones, roughly 80% of them singletons. This CDR3 region has 16 residues. V was clipped by 2 bases and J by 8 bases; unmatched bases: 14. CDR1 MRHNA and CDR2 SNTAGT come from the germline V gene. Study results and caveats: T-cell clonality at baseline went above that of age-matched healthy donors and rose and fell with circulating CD8+ T-cell counts.

The input for sequencing was PBMCs, taken after 24 months of ibrutinib treatment. This sequence originates from a human donor with chronic lymphocytic leukemia. The chain is built from TRBV6-4 and TRBJ1-2; 7 bases align to TRBD1. CDR3 protein: CASSDHTTGVPFGYTF. The CDR3 DNA reads as TGTGCCAGCAGTGACCACACCACAGGGGTTCCTTTCGGCTACACCTTC.